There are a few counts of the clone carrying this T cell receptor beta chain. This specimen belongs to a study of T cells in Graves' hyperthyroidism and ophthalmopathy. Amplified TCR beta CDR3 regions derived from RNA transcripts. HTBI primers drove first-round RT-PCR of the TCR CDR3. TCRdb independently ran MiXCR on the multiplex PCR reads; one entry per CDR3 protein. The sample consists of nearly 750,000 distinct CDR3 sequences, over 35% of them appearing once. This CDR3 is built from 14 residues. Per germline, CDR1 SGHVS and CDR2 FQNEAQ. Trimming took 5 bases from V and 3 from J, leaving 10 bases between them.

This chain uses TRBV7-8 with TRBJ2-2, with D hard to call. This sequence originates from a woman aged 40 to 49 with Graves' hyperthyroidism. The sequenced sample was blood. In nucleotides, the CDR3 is TGTGCCAGCAGCCCCGACGCTTACACCGGGGAGCTGTTTTTT. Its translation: CASSPDAYTGELFF.